A selection of T cell receptor beta chains follows, all from one sample in a study of blood T cell repertoires in COVID-19. Some clones are missing from TCRdb's copy, which holds only in-frame ones; the method was immunoSEQ multiplex PCR. The repertoire holds about 190,000 clones, with 88% as singletons. The sequencing sample was made of peripheral blood. The receptors were gathered from a man between 25 and 39 years old with acute or convalescent COVID-19. Both conserved end residues are part of each CDR3. D genes are given only for firm matches. Part of the rows lack a size; the others show once, few, many or a class for expanded clones.

j_call	v_call	clone_size	d_call	cdr3_nt	cdr3_aa
TRBJ1-3	TRBV19	.	TRBD1	TGTGCCAGTAGTCCCAGCGGGCGACAGGGGGCTGGAAACACCATATATTTT	CASSPSGRQGAGNTIYF
TRBJ1-1	TRBV12-3/TRBV12-4	.	.	TGTGCCAGCAGTTTAGTGGGAGGGGCAGCTTTCTTT	CASSLVGGAAFF
TRBJ1-1	TRBV25-1	.	TRBD1	TGTGCCAGCAGTCACCGACAGGGGGCTAACACTGAAGCTTTCTTT	CASSHRQGANTEAFF
TRBJ2-5	TRBV3-1/TRBV3-2	.	.	TGTGCCAGCAGCCAAGGACGGGGACAAAGAGAGACCCAGTACTTC	CASSQGRGQRETQYF
TRBJ1-1	TRBV4-2	.	.	TGTGCCAGCAGCCAAGAGGGGTGGGAGAGCACTGAAGCTTTCTTT	CASSQEGWESTEAFF
TRBJ2-3	TRBV10-1	.	.	TGCGCCAGCAGCCCCGGACTCAACACAGATACGCAGTATTTT	CASSPGLNTDTQYF
TRBJ1-3	TRBV5-1	.	.	TGCGCCAGCAGCTCCACAGCTCTCGGAAACACCATATATTTT	CASSSTALGNTIYF
TRBJ2-2	TRBV3-1/TRBV3-2	.	.	TGTGCCAGCAGCCATCCTAAGGGGGAGCGGTATAGCGGGGAGCTGTTTTTT	CASSHPKGERYSGELFF
TRBJ2-1	TRBV27	.	.	TGTGCCAGCAGTTTATTTGGGCCAGTGAATGAGCAGTTCTTC	CASSLFGPVNEQFF
TRBJ1-5	TRBV28	few	.	TGTGCCAGCAGAATTAATAGCAATCAGCCCCAGCATTTT	CASRINSNQPQHF
TRBJ2-3	TRBV7-9	.	TRBD2	TGTGCCAGCAGGCCCGGGACTACGAAAAGCACAGATACGCAGTATTTT	CASRPGTTKSTDTQYF
TRBJ1-5	TRBV27	.	TRBD1	TGTGCCAGCAGTTTATCGGAGACAGGGGGCGCGGGCAATCAGCCCCAGCATTTT	CASSLSETGGAGNQPQHF
TRBJ2-7	TRBV2	once	.	TGTGCCAGCACCCCGAGTTCGACAGGGCAGTACTTC	CASTPSSTGQYF
TRBJ2-1	TRBV5-4	.	TRBD2	TGTGCCAGCAGCTCCCCCACGGGGGCGAGCGGGGGGGACAATGAGCAGTTCTTC	CASSSPTGASGGDNEQFF
TRBJ1-5	TRBV15	.	.	TGTGCCACCAGCGCCTACCGGGGAACCAATCAGCCCCAGCATTTT	CATSAYRGTNQPQHF
TRBJ1-5	TRBV7-9	.	TRBD1	TGTGCCAGCAGCCGGGACAGTGATCAGCCCCAGCATTTT	CASSRDSDQPQHF
TRBJ2-7	TRBV24-1	.	.	TGTGCCACCAGTGACACCGTAGGGAGAACCTACGAGCAGTACTTC	CATSDTVGRTYEQYF
TRBJ2-5	TRBV6-6	.	.	TGTGCCAGCAGTCCTCGACAGATTGCCCAGTACTTC	CASSPRQIAQYF
TRBJ2-7	TRBV7-9	.	TRBD1	TGTGCCAGCAGCTTAGCATACAGGGGGTGGCGCGAGCAGTACTTC	CASSLAYRGWREQYF
TRBJ1-2	TRBV11-1	.	TRBD1	TGTGCCAGCAGCTTTGGGACAGGGCTTAACTATGGCTACACCTTC	CASSFGTGLNYGYTF
TRBJ2-3	TRBV12-5	.	.	TGTGCTAGTGGTTTGCGGCGGGGAATCACAGATACGCAGTATTTT	CASGLRRGITDTQYF
TRBJ2-7	TRBV5-1	.	.	TGCGCCAGCAGCTTGCGGGCCGGGGACGAGCAGTACTTC	CASSLRAGDEQYF
TRBJ2-2	TRBV4-1	.	TRBD2	TGCGCCAGCAGCCCGAAGGGGGCTAGCGGGGGAGCCGGGGAGCTGTTTTTT	CASSPKGASGGAGELFF
TRBJ2-2	TRBV2	.	.	TGTGCCAGCAGTTCACAGGGAAACACCGGGGAGCTGTTTTTT	CASSSQGNTGELFF
TRBJ1-1	TRBV6-5	.	.	TGTGCCAGCAGTTACGCGGGGACCTGGAGGAACACTGAAGCTTTCTTT	CASSYAGTWRNTEAFF
TRBJ2-7	TRBV11-2	.	TRBD1	TGTGCCAGCAGCTCTCGGACAGGGGTAGTATACGAGCAGTACTTC	CASSSRTGVVYEQYF
TRBJ1-2	TRBV5-1	.	.	TGCGCCAGCAGCCTGCTGGAGGGGCTGGGTGGCTACACCTTC	CASSLLEGLGGYTF
TRBJ2-2	TRBV10-1	.	TRBD2	TGCGCCAGCAGGGCTAGCGGGAGGGCCGGGGAGCTGTTTTTT	CASRASGRAGELFF
TRBJ2-7	TRBV5-4	.	.	TGTGCCAGCAGCTTACAAGGGGGTGCTTACGAGCAGTACTTC	CASSLQGGAYEQYF
TRBJ1-1	TRBV10-3	.	.	TGTGCCATCAGTACCATCGACCAAGGAGTGAAAGCTTTCTTT	CAISTIDQGVKAFF
TRBJ2-7	TRBV6-1	.	.	TGTGCCAGCAGTGAACTTGGGAGTTTCTACGAGCAGTACTTC	CASSELGSFYEQYF
TRBJ1-1	TRBV15	.	.	TGTGCCACCTCCTGGGCGGGGAACACTGAAGCTTTCTTT	CATSWAGNTEAFF
TRBJ2-7	TRBV2	.	.	TGTGCCAGCAGTGCGTACGAGCAGTACTTC	CASSAYEQYF
TRBJ1-5	TRBV5-8	.	TRBD1	TGTGCCAGCAGCTTCCTGATTCGGGGACAGGAGCCCCAGCATTTT	CASSFLIRGQEPQHF
TRBJ1-4	TRBV10-3	once	.	TGTGCCATCAGTGATGTCAGGGCTGGTCGAGAAAAACTGTTTTTT	CAISDVRAGREKLFF
TRBJ1-5	TRBV18	.	TRBD1	TGTGCCAGCTCCCTCACAGGGGAATTTCAGCCCCAGCATTTT	CASSLTGEFQPQHF
TRBJ2-7	TRBV5-1	.	TRBD2	TGCGCCAGCGCCGGGGAGGGGACCGAGCAGTACTTC	CASAGEGTEQYF
TRBJ1-1	TRBV15	.	.	TGTGCCACCAGCAGAGATGAGGGGGTGGAAGCTTTCTTT	CATSRDEGVEAFF
TRBJ2-1	TRBV30	.	.	TGTGCCTGGAGTGTACAATATTCTTCCCTACTAGCCAATGAGCAGTTCTTC	CAWSVQYSSLLANEQFF
TRBJ1-6	TRBV7-2	few	.	TGTGCCAGCAGCTTAGAAGGGGCCCGTAATTCACCCCTCCACTTT	CASSLEGARNSPLHF
TRBJ1-6	TRBV15	.	TRBD1	TGTGCCACCAGCACACAGGGGTCGGGTTCACCCCTCCACTTT	CATSTQGSGSPLHF
TRBJ2-5	TRBV5-1	.	TRBD1	TGCGCCAGCAGCGACAGGGACCGAGAGACCCAGTACTTC	CASSDRDRETQYF
TRBJ1-1	TRBV5-6	.	TRBD1	TGTGCCAGCAGAAAAGTAGGGACAGCAACCAGGAACACTGAAGCTTTCTTT	CASRKVGTATRNTEAFF
TRBJ2-2	TRBV19	.	TRBD2	TGTGCCAGTAGAACAGCGGGGATAAACACCGGGGAGCTGTTTTTT	CASRTAGINTGELFF
TRBJ1-2	TRBV24-1	few	TRBD1	TGTGCCACCAGTGATTCGACAGGGGGCATCTATGGCTACACCTTC	CATSDSTGGIYGYTF
TRBJ2-7	TRBV14	.	TRBD2	TGTGCCAGCAGCCATGCGGGGGGCTATGCGTACGAGCAGTACTTC	CASSHAGGYAYEQYF
TRBJ1-2	TRBV5-1	.	TRBD1	TGCGCCAGCAGCTCCCTGACAGGGGGAGGCTACACCTTC	CASSSLTGGGYTF
TRBJ1-2	TRBV12-1	few	.	TGTGCCAGCAGCCCTCGAGCTTGGACATCGGTTTATGGCTACACCTTC	CASSPRAWTSVYGYTF
TRBJ1-1	TRBV25-1	.	.	TGTGCCAGCAGTGAATTCTTAGCGAACACTGAAGCTTTCTTT	CASSEFLANTEAFF
TRBJ2-1	TRBV5-1	.	TRBD1	TGCGCCAGCAGCACTAGTAGGACAGGGAGCTCCTACAATGAGCAGTTCTTC	CASSTSRTGSSYNEQFF
TRBJ1-5	TRBV27	.	.	TGTGCCAGCAGTCCAAGGTGGGCGAGCAATCAGCCCCAGCATTTT	CASSPRWASNQPQHF
TRBJ1-4	TRBV5-1	.	.	TGCGCCAGCAGCCAGGGTTTCGGTGATGAAAAACTGTTTTTT	CASSQGFGDEKLFF
TRBJ1-5	TRBV5-3	.	TRBD1	TGTGCCAGAAGCCTATGGACAGGGCCAGGGAGGAGCGGTCAGCCCCAGCATTTT	CARSLWTGPGRSGQPQHF
TRBJ1-3	TRBV5-5	.	.	TGTGCCAGCAGCTTGACAGGGAGCTCCTTCTCTGGAAACACCATATATTTT	CASSLTGSSFSGNTIYF
TRBJ2-3	TRBV7-3	.	.	TGTGCCAGCAGTGAGGCAGGGGGGACAGATACGCAGTATTTT	CASSEAGGTDTQYF
TRBJ2-2	TRBV5-1	.	.	TGCGCCAGCAGCTTGGGGGGCGCCGTGACCGGGGAGCTGTTTTTT	CASSLGGAVTGELFF
TRBJ2-7	TRBV6-5	.	.	TGTGCCAGCAGTTACTCGAGTAGGGGAGGCGAGCAGTACTTC	CASSYSSRGGEQYF
TRBJ1-1	TRBV3-1/TRBV3-2	.	.	TGTGCCAGCAGCCTCAGGGGTTCCACTGAAGCTTTCTTT	CASSLRGSTEAFF
TRBJ1-5	TRBV28	.	.	TGTGCCAGCAGTCCACTTGGACTTATTAGCAATCAGCCCCAGCATTTT	CASSPLGLISNQPQHF